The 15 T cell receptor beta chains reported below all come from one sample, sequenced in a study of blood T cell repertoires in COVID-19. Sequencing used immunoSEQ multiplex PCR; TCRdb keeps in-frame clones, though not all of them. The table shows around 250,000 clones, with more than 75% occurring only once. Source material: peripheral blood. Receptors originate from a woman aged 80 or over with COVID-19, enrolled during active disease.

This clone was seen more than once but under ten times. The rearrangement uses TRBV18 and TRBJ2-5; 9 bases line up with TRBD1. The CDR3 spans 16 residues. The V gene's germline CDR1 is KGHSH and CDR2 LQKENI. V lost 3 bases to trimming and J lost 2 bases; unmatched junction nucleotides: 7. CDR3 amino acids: CASSPPGTGRQETQYF. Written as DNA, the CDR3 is TGTGCCAGCTCACCTCCCGGGACAGGGAGACAAGAGACCCAGTACTTC.

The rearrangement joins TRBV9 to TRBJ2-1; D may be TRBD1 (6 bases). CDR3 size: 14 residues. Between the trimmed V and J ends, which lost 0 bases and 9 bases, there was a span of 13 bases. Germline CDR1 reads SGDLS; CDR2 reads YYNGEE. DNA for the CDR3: TGTGCCAGCAGCGTAGGGGCAGGGGTAAGTGAGCAGTTCTTC. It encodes CASSVGAGVSEQFF. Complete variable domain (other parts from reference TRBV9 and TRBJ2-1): DSGVTQTPKHLITATGQRVTLRCSPRSGDLSVYWYQQSLDQGLQFLIQYYNGEERAKGNILERFSAQQFPDLHSELNLSSLELGDSALYFCASSVGAGVSEQFFGPGTRLTVL.

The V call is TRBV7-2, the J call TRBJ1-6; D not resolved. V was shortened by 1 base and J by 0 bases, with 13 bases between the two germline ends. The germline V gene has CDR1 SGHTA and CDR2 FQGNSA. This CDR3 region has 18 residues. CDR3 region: CASSLGAAQSSYNSPLHF. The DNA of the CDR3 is TGTGCCAGCAGCTTAGGGGCAGCCCAGAGCTCCTATAATTCACCCCTCCACTTT. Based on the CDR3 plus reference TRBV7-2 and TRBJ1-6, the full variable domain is GAGVSQSPSNKVTEKGKDVELRCDPISGHTALYWYRQSLGQGLEFLIYFQGNSAPDKSGLPSDRFSAERTGGSVSTLTIQRTQQEDSAVYLCASSLGAAQSSYNSPLHFGNGTRLTVT.

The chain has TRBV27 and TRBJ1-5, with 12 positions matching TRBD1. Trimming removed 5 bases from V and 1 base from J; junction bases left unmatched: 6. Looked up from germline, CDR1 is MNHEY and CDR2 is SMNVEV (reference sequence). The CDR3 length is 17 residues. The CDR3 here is CASSPGTGGSSNQPQHF. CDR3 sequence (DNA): TGTGCCAGCAGTCCCGGGACAGGGGGCTCGAGCAATCAGCCCCAGCATTTT.

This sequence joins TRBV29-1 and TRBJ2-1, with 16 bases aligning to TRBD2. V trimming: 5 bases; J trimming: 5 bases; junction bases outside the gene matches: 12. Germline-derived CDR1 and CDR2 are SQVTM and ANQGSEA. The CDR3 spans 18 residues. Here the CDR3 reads CSVPGGPGTSGGDNEQFF. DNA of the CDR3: TGCAGCGTTCCTGGCGGACCCGGGACTAGCGGGGGGGACAATGAGCAGTTCTTC.

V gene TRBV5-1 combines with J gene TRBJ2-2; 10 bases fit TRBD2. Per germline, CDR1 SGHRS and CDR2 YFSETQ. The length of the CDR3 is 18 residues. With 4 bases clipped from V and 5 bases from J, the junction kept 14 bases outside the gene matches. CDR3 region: CASSATSGETPRTGELFF. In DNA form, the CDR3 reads TGCGCCAGCAGCGCTACTAGCGGGGAAACCCCGAGGACCGGGGAGCTGTTTTTT.

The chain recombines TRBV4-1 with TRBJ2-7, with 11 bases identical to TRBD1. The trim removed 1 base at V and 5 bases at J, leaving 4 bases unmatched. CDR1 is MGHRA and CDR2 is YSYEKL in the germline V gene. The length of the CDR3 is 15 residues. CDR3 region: CASSQVDRGHNEQYF. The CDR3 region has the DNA TGCGCCAGCAGCCAAGTGGACAGGGGGCATAACGAGCAGTACTTC.

In DNA form, the CDR3 reads TGTGCCAGCAGTTACGGGCAGGCTGGAAACACCATATATTTT. Protein sequence: CASSYGQAGNTIYF. This chain uses TRBV6-5 with TRBJ1-3; D not certain. Germline V gene data show CDR1 as MNHEY and CDR2 as SVGAGI. This CDR3 is 14 amino acids long. With 2 bases removed from V and 2 bases from J, the gap between germline ends came to 7 bases.

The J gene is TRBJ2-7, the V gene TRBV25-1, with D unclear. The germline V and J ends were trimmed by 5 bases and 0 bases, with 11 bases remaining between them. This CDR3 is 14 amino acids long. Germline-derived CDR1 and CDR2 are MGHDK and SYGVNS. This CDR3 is CASSFAASSYEQYF. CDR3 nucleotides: TGTGCCAGCAGTTTTGCAGCGAGCTCCTACGAGCAGTACTTC.

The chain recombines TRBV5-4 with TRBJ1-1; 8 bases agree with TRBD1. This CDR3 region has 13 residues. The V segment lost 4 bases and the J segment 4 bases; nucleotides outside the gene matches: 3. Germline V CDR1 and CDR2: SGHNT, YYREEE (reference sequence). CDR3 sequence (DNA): TGTGCCAGCAGCGACAGGGGCCCCACTGAAGCTTTCTTT. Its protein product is CASSDRGPTEAFF.

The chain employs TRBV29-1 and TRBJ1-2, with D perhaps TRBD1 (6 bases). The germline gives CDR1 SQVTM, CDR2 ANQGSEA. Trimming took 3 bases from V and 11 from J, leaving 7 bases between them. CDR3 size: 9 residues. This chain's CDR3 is CSVDGTYTF. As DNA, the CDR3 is TGCAGCGTTGACGGGACATACACCTTC.

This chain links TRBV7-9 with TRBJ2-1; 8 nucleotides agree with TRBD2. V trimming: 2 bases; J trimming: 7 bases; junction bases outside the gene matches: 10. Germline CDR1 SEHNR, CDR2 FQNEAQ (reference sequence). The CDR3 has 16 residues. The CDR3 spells CASSLRSGGAVNEQFF. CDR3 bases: TGTGCCAGCAGCTTACGATCCGGGGGGGCCGTTAATGAGCAGTTCTTC.

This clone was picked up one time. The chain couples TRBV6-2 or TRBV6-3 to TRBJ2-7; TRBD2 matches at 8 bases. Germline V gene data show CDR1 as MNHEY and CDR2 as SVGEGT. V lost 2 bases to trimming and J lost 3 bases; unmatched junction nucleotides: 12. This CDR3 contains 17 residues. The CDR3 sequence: CASSYTGRGGNLYEQYF. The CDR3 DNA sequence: TGTGCCAGCAGTTACACCGGACGGGGGGGCAATCTCTACGAGCAGTACTTC.

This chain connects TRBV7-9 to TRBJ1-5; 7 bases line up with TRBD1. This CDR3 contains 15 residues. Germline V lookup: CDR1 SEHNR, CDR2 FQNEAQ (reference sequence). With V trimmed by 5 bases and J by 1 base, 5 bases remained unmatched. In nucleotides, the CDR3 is TGTGCCAGCAGCCCGGGACAGTCCAGCAATCAGCCCCAGCATTTT. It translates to CASSPGQSSNQPQHF. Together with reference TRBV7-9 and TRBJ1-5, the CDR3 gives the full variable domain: DTGVSQNPRHKITKRGQNVTFRCDPISEHNRLYWYRQTLGQGPEFLTYFQNEAQLEKSRLLSDRFSAERPKGSFSTLEIQRTEQGDSAMYLCASSPGQSSNQPQHFGDGTRLSIL.

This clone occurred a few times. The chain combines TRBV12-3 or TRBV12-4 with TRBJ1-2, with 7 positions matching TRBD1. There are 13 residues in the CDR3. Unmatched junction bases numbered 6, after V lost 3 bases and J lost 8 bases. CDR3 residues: CASSLDRRAGYTF. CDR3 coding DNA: TGTGCCAGCAGTTTGGACAGGAGGGCGGGCTACACCTTC.